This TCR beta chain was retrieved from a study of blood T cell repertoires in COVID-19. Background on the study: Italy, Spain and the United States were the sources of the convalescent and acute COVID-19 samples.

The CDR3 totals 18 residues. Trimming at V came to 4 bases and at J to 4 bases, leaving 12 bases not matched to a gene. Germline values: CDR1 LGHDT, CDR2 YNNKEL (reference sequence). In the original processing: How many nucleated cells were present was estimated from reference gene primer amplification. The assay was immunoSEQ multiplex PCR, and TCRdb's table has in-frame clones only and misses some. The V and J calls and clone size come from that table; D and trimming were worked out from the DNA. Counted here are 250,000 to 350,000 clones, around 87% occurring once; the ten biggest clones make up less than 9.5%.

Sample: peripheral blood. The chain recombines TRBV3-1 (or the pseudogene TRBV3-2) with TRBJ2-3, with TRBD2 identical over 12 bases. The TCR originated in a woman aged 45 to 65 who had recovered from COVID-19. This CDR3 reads CASSRGNTSGGTSDTQYF. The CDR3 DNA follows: TGTGCCAGCAGCCGAGGGAACACTAGCGGGGGGACGTCAGATACGCAGTATTTT.